This T cell receptor beta chain is drawn from a study of spatial heterogeneity in lung cancer. Study information: Samples were obtained from about 75 donors, all untreated early-stage non-small cell lung cancer patients. The follow-up PBMC samples were sequenced whenever they were available. The median time to follow-up was approximately 2 years after resection.

Time point defined: blood at routine non-recurrence follow-up after resection. The study sequenced unsorted whole RNA from tumor, nontumor lung or frozen PBMC. TCR cDNA molecules each had a unique molecular identifier. TCRdb called the 5' RACE reads again in MiXCR, with one record for every CDR3 protein. The sample holds around 110,000 distinct CDR3 sequences; 12% are singletons and the top ten take around a sixth. Trimming cost V 5 bases and J 1 base; bases outside gene matches: 5. The CDR3 runs to 15 residues. This TCR was recovered from a male donor with early-stage non-small cell lung cancer. The chain couples TRBV12-3 or TRBV12-4 to TRBJ1-5, with 7 positions matching TRBD1. Source: PBMCs, taken at follow-up. This CDR3 reads CASSEQGTSNQPQHF. The CDR3 DNA is TGTGCCAGCAGTGAACAGGGGACCAGCAATCAGCCCCAGCATTTT.